This record covers a single T cell receptor (beta chain). In the study's own analysis: Scientists estimated how many nucleated cells there were by amplifying reference gene primers. Data came from immunoSEQ multiplex PCR; TCRdb stores just in-frame clones and leaves some out. The DNA gave D and trimming, while V, J and clone size come from that table. The data show some 70,000 clones, with approximately 80% seen just once and roughly 9.8% held by the top ten. The CDR3 is 12 amino acids. V dropped 7 bases and J dropped 4 bases, with 11 bases sitting between them. Germline assignment: CDR1 SQVTM and CDR2 ANQGSEA. This sample was taken from a study of blood T cell repertoires in COVID-19. Study details: The United States, Italy and Spain provided the acute and convalescent COVID-19 samples. Sample material is recorded as cDNA or gDNA derived from T cells, B-cell-depleted T cells, or PBMCs.

The clonotype originates from a woman in her fifties or sixties with acute or convalescent COVID-19. This sequence joins TRBV29-1 and TRBJ2-1, with a weak D call TRBD2 (6 bases). Source material: peripheral blood. The CDR3 is CSGLALYNEQFF. The CDR3 region has the DNA TGCAGCGGGCTAGCGTTGTACAATGAGCAGTTCTTC.